One and the same sample provided the 7 T cell receptor beta chains below, sequenced in a study of T cell responses to AZD1222 COVID-19 vaccine. The data were produced by immunoSEQ multiplex PCR, yet TCRdb's version contains in-frame clones alone and is incomplete. The sample contains about 97,000 clones, around nine tenths of which appear only once. The sequences come from peripheral blood, collected on day 0 of AZD1222 vaccination. These receptors were collected from an adult in good health.

This chain joins TRBV6-5 and TRBJ1-6, with 7 bases matching TRBD1. This CDR3 spans 14 amino acids. Germline V CDR1 and CDR2: MNHEY, SVGAGI. Germline trimming cut 7 bases from V and 3 bases from J; bases unmatched to any gene: 3. The CDR3 DNA follows: TGTGCCAGCATAAGACAGGGCTATAATTCACCCCTCCACTTT. It yields the protein CASIRQGYNSPLHF.

V is TRBV12-5 and J is TRBJ1-6; the D is unclear. Per germline, CDR1 LGHNT and CDR2 FRNRAP. The germline V and J ends were trimmed by 5 bases and 12 bases, with 14 bases remaining between them. This CDR3 is built from 13 residues. CDR3 region: CASGALDGLPLHF. The CDR3 nucleotides read TGTGCTAGTGGTGCCTTGGACGGATTACCCCTCCACTTT. Drawing the rest from reference TRBV12-5 and TRBJ1-6, the complete variable domain is DARVTQTPRHKVTEMGQEVTMRCQPILGHNTVFWYRQTMMQGLELLAYFRNRAPLDDSGMPKDRFSAEMPDATLATLKIQPSEPRDSAVYFCASGALDGLPLHFGNGTRLTVT.

Comments on this clone: The sample holds other DNA sequences that translate to the same CDR3. The CDR3 DNA is TGTGCCAGCAGCCAAGTACGGAACTATGGCTACACCTTC. Translated: CASSQVRNYGYTF. This chain joins TRBV3-1 (or the pseudogene TRBV3-2) and TRBJ1-2; D not resolved. Trimming took off 1 base at V and 2 bases at J, with 5 bases between the two ends. The CDR3 totals 13 residues. Germline CDR1 reads LGHDT; CDR2 reads YNNKEL (reference sequence).

The rearrangement joins TRBV13 to TRBJ1-6; no firm D call. V was clipped by 3 bases and J by 4 bases, with 7 bases between them. Germline CDR1 is PRHDT and CDR2 is FYEKMQ (reference sequence). CDR3 length equals 14 residues. The CDR3, as DNA: TGTGCCAGCAGCTTGACTGGTTATAATTCACCCCTCCACTTT. It specifies CASSLTGYNSPLHF.

V is TRBV6-2 or TRBV6-3 and J is TRBJ1-5; D may be TRBD1 (6 bases). The CDR3 extends over 14 amino acids. Germline lookup yields CDR1 MNHEY and CDR2 SVGEGT. Trimming took off 6 bases at V and 3 bases at J, with 12 bases between the two ends. In DNA, the CDR3 is TGTGCCAGCAGGCCTACAGGGTTCAATCAGCCCCAGCATTTT. It codes for CASRPTGFNQPQHF.

This rearrangement joins TRBV7-2 to TRBJ2-3; D not resolved. This CDR3 contains 11 residues. Trimming pared 7 bases from V and 2 bases from J, leaving 4 bases between. Germline V lookup: CDR1 SGHTA, CDR2 FQGNSA. The CDR3 DNA sequence: TGTGCCAGCACCTTCACAGATACGCAGTATTTT. This translates into CASTFTDTQYF.

This chain links TRBV5-5 with TRBJ2-7; D call uncertain. The V gene's germline CDR1 is SGHKS and CDR2 YYEKEE (reference sequence). Trimming removed 4 bases at V and 0 bases at J, with 11 bases between. The CDR3 has 14 amino acids. This CDR3 is CASSRPPISYEQYF. The DNA of the CDR3 is TGTGCCAGCAGCCGTCCACCGATCTCCTACGAGCAGTACTTC.